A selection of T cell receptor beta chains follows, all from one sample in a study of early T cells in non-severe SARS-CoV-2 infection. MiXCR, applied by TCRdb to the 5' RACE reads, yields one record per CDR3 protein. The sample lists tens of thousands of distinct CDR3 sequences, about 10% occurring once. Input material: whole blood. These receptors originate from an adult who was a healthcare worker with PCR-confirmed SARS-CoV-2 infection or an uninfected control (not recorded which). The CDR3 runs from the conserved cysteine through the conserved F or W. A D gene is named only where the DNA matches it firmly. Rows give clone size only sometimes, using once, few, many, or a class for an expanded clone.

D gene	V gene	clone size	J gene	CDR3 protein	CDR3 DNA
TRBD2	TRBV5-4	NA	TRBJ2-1	CASSFDSGSPSYNEQFF	TGTGCCAGCAGCTTCGACAGCGGGAGCCCTTCCTACAATGAGCAGTTCTTC
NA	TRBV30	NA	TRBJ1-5	CAWSVRDLQPQHF	TGTGCCTGGAGTGTCAGAGATCTTCAGCCCCAGCATTTT
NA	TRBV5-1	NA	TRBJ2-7	CARPPEGKQPYEQYF	TGCGCCAGGCCTCCGGAGGGTAAACAGCCCTACGAGCAGTACTTC
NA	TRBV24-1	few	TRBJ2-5	CATSAGGWETQYF	TGTGCCACCAGTGCCGGGGGTTGGGAGACCCAGTACTTC
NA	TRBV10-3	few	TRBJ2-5	CAISESGQTQYF	TGTGCCATCAGTGAGTCGGGGCAGACCCAGTACTTC
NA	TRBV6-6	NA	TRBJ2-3	CASSYSYTQYF	TGTGCCAGCAGTTACTCATATACGCAGTATTTT
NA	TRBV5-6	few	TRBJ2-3	CASSWRAGAHTDTQYF	TGTGCCAGCAGCTGGAGGGCGGGGGCTCACACAGATACGCAGTATTTT
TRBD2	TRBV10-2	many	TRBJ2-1	CASSAGASGGRGEQFF	TGCGCCAGCAGCGCCGGGGCTAGCGGGGGTCGTGGTGAGCAGTTCTTC
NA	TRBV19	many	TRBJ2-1	CASSRRDGLYNEQFF	TGTGCCAGTAGTCGCCGCGATGGGCTTTACAATGAGCAGTTCTTC
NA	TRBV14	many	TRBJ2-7	CASSPGASRQYF	TGTGCCAGCAGCCCAGGGGCATCTAGGCAGTACTTC
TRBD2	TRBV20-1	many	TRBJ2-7	CSARPSGSYEQYF	TGCAGTGCTAGGCCTAGCGGTTCCTACGAGCAGTACTTC
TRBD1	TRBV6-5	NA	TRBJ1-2	CASRKPQGPTGYTF	TGTGCCAGCAGAAAACCACAGGGGCCGACTGGCTACACCTTC
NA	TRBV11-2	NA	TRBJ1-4	CASSPRLEKLFF	TGTGCCAGCAGCCCCCGACTCGAAAAACTGTTTTTT
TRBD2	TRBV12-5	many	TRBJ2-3	CASGRDYRTDTQYF	TGTGCTAGTGGCCGGGACTACCGCACAGATACGCAGTATTTT
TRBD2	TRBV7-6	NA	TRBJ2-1	CASLGPSGALDNEQFF	TGTGCCAGCCTCGGACCTAGCGGGGCCCTTGACAATGAGCAGTTCTTC
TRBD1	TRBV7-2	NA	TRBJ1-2	CASSWGQGDGYTF	TGTGCCAGCAGCTGGGGACAGGGCGATGGCTACACCTTC
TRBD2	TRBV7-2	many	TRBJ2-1	CASSLEGTSGRFYNEQFF	TGTGCCAGCAGCCTAGAAGGGACTAGCGGGAGGTTCTACAATGAGCAGTTCTTC
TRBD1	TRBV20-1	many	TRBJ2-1	CSARDLGQAYNEQFF	TGCAGTGCTAGAGATTTGGGACAGGCCTACAATGAGCAGTTCTTC
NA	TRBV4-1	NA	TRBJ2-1	CASSQDRLAEQFF	TGCGCCAGCAGCCAAGATCGTCTAGCTGAGCAGTTCTTC
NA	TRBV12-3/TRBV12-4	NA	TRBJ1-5	CASRDRFSNQPQHF	TGTGCCAGCAGGGACAGATTTAGCAATCAGCCCCAGCATTTT
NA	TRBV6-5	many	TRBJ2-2	CASSYPGTGELFF	TGTGCCAGCAGTTACCCTGGGACCGGGGAGCTGTTTTTT
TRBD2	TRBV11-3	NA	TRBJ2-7	CASSFEAGVSYEQYF	TGTGCCAGCAGCTTCGAAGCGGGAGTATCCTACGAGCAGTACTTC
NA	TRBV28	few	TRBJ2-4	CASSFWDSKNIQYF	TGTGCCAGCAGTTTTTGGGATTCCAAAAACATTCAGTACTTC
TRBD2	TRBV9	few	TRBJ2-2	CASSVSPLGGGPGELFF	TGTGCCAGCAGCGTATCGCCCCTCGGGGGAGGGCCCGGGGAGCTGTTTTTT
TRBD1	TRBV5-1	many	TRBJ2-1	CASSPPGQGANEQFF	TGCGCCAGCAGCCCCCCGGGACAGGGGGCAAATGAGCAGTTCTTC
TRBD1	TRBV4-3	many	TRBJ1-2	CASSQEGQGANYGYTF	TGCGCCAGCAGCCAAGAGGGACAGGGGGCTAACTATGGCTACACCTTC
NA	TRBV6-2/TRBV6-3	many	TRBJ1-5	CASSDRTNQPQHF	TGTGCCAGCAGTGACAGGACAAATCAGCCCCAGCATTTT
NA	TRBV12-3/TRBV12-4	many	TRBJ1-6	CASSLVWDTIGSPLHF	TGTGCCAGCAGTTTAGTATGGGACACCATTGGATCACCCCTCCACTTT
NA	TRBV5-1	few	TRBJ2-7	CASSLVRREQYF	TGCGCCAGCAGCTTGGTGAGGCGCGAGCAGTACTTC
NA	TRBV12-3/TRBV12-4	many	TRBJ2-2	CASSLGTAAGTGELFF	TGTGCCAGCAGTTTAGGGACCGCTGCGGGCACCGGGGAGCTGTTTTTT
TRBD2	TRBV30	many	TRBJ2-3	CAWSELAVTDTQYF	TGTGCCTGGAGTGAACTAGCGGTCACAGATACGCAGTATTTT
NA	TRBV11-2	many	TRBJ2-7	CASSPAGSVYEQYF	TGTGCCAGCAGCCCAGCAGGGAGCGTCTACGAGCAGTACTTC
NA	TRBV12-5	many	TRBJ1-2	CASGQDGIYGYTF	TGTGCTAGTGGTCAGGACGGCATCTATGGCTACACCTTC
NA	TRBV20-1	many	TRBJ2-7	CSTSLGGNSYEQYF	TGCAGTACCTCCCTAGGGGGGAACTCCTACGAGCAGTACTTC
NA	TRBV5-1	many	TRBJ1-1	CASSSYGGGGTEAFF	TGCGCCAGCAGCTCTTACGGGGGAGGCGGCACTGAAGCTTTCTTT
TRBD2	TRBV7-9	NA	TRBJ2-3	CASSSGLAGVRQYF	TGTGCCAGCAGCTCGGGACTAGCGGGGGTCCGTCAGTATTTT
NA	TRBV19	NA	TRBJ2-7	CASRKTGTQGYEQYF	TGTGCCAGTAGGAAAACCGGGACACAAGGCTACGAGCAGTACTTC
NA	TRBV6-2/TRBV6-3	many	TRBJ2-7	CASSLQGDNGEQYF	TGTGCCAGCAGTTTACAGGGAGATAATGGGGAGCAGTACTTC
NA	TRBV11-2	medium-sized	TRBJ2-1	CASSLVGGTGNEQFF	TGTGCCAGCAGCTTAGTCGGGGGTACCGGAAATGAGCAGTTCTTC
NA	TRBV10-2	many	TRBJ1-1	CASSPTLFLNTEAFF	TGCGCCAGCAGCCCGACGCTGTTCTTAAACACTGAAGCTTTCTTT
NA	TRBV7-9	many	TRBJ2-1	CASSRQGLLFF	TGTGCCAGCAGCCGACAGGGACTACTCTTCTTC
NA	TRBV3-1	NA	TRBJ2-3	CASSRRRDSTDTQYF	TGTGCCAGCAGCCGCCGGCGGGATAGCACAGATACGCAGTATTTT
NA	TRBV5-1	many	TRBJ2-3	CASSRRDPSTDTQYF	TGCGCCAGCAGCCGACGGGACCCTAGCACAGATACGCAGTATTTT
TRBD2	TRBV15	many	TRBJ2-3	CATSRDRGGGRVIDTQYF	TGTGCCACCAGCAGAGATCGAGGGGGCGGGAGGGTCATCGATACGCAGTATTTT
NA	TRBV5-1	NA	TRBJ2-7	CASSFTGTTYMNEQYF	TGCGCCAGCAGCTTCACCGGGACGACTTATATGAACGAGCAGTACTTC
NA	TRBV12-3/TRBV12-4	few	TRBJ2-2	CASSLALGELFF	TGTGCCAGCAGTTTAGCGCTGGGGGAGCTGTTTTTT
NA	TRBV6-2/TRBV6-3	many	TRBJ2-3	CASSYDGRGTDTQYF	TGTGCCAGCAGTTACGACGGGAGAGGGACAGATACGCAGTATTTT
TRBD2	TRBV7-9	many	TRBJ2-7	CASNYLAGGPSYEQYF	TGTGCCAGCAACTACTTAGCGGGGGGGCCTTCCTACGAGCAGTACTTC
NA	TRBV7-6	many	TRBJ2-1	CASSFAARGEQFF	TGTGCCAGCAGCTTCGCCGCGAGGGGTGAGCAGTTCTTC
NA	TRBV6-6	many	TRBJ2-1	CASSPTGSGYNEQFF	TGTGCCAGCAGTCCCACAGGGAGTGGCTACAATGAGCAGTTCTTC
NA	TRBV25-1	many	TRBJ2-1	CASSGNNEQFF	TGTGCCAGCAGTGGGAACAATGAGCAGTTCTTC
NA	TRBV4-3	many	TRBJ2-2	CASSQEVTGLAGELFF	TGCGCCAGCAGCCAAGAAGTTACGGGGTTAGCCGGGGAGCTGTTTTTT
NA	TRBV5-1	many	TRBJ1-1	CASSRGTEAFF	TGCGCCAGCTCCCGAGGCACTGAAGCTTTCTTT
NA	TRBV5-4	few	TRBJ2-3	CASSLAGGSGTDTQYF	TGTGCCAGCAGCTTGGCAGGCGGTAGCGGCACAGATACGCAGTATTTT